The clone carrying this T cell receptor (beta chain) was seen many times. Its antigen is as yet unknown. V lost 11 bases to trimming and J lost 1 base, with 17 bases between them. In germline, CDR1 is MNHNS, CDR2 SASEGT. This CDR3 region has 14 residues. The data originate from a study of identical twins. TCRdb reprocessed the 5' RACE reads via MiXCR and lists one record per CDR3 protein. This sample has roughly 750,000 distinct CDR3 sequences, with about 20% found just once. Findings and caveats of the study: Sequences that were out-of-frame, alpha and twin-shared displayed an excess of low generation probability. Cord blood beta clonotypes present at high abundance carried fewer insertions; no such pattern appeared in memory repertoires.

The same sample was also studied in work on T cells expressing NK-cell markers. That source reports: Dominant NKG2C+ clonotype frequencies of about 1.0-8% of CD8+ T cells were measured in several donors.

Source material: PBMCs. This TCR derives from a woman aged 18-29 years in good health. V and J are TRBV6-1 and TRBJ1-1; D gene ambiguous. CDR3: CASSNRATNTEAFF. The CDR3 coding sequence is TGTGCCTCCTCCAACCGGGCTACGAACACTGAAGCTTTCTTT.